This TCR beta chain was identified in a study of T-cell memory formation after mild COVID-19. One entry per CDR3 protein results from TCRdb running MiXCR on the 5' RACE reads. The sample includes more than 450,000 distinct CDR3 sequences, over 15% of them seen just once. The CDR3 contains 13 residues. Germline CDR1 SGHTA, CDR2 FQGTGA. Trimming cost V 3 bases and J 5 bases, with 11 bases left between them. The chain employs TRBV7-3 and TRBJ2-7; TRBD2 might be the D (6 bases). The sequenced material came from PBMCs or a T cell subset sorted from them (not recorded which). This TCR derives from an adult woman who had mild COVID-19 (a few samples of this study predate the infection). Cell type and time point are not known. CDR3 in DNA: TGTGCCAGCAGCTTCGGGAGAGGGAACGAGCAGTACTTC. This codes for CASSFGRGNEQYF.